This T cell receptor beta chain was obtained from a study of cytomegalovirus exposure and HLA in healthy donors. Looked up from germline, CDR1 is SGDLS and CDR2 is YYNGEE. V was cut by 7 bases and J by 1 base, with 17 bases left in between. The CDR3 is 15 residues long. The PCR had 60 Vbeta and 13 Jbeta primers. Produced via immunoSEQ multiplex PCR; TCRdb's table is partial and in-frame only. Of some 150,000 clones in the sample, over 70% were seen once. This clone has a handful of counts. V gene TRBV9 combines with J gene TRBJ1-1; TRBD1 is a possible D gene (6 bases). This TCR was sampled from a man aged 40-49 years in good health and CMV-seropositive. Sequenced material: PBMCs. CDR3 loop: CASVSLGGANTEAFF. The CDR3 nucleotides are TGTGCCAGCGTCTCCCTAGGGGGGGCGAACACTGAAGCTTTCTTT.